This entry describes one T cell receptor beta chain. Its target antigen remains unknown. No much larger clone exists at a distance of one base, and base qualities are not known. The immunoSEQ Assay, a bias-controlled multiplex PCR, was used to amplify TCRbeta CDR3 regions from genomic DNA. The original pipeline was this. Nucleated cell counts per sample were estimated from amplification of reference gene primers within the assay. To quantify the absolute abundance of each unique TCRbeta CDR3 rearrangement, sequence reads were collapsed and filtered. For each sample, productive Simpson clonality was calculated as the square root of Simpson's diversity index over productive rearrangements. Entries here come from immuneACCESS through TCRdb and include only in-frame sequences with V and J called. Some clones fail to appear in such tables; in the studies checked, an unresolved V gene covers under half of the shortfall, and the cause of the remainder is unknown. V, J and clone size are taken as reported in that table, and D and trimming were inferred from the DNA itself. In this sample the table shows roughly 180,000 clones, 60% to 85% of which occur a single time. Around 8.1% of the sample is taken by the ten largest.

One collaborating source in Seattle enrolled patients while the patients were actively infected and followed the patients over time throughout the course of disease. Each collaborating institution followed its own protocols to collect whole blood in K2EDTA tubes. For TCRbeta analysis, collaborators shipped samples in one of three forms: frozen whole blood, isolated PBMCs, or DNA extracted from either of those sample types. Counted from cysteine to phenylalanine, this CDR3 has 16 amino acids. Only CDR3 DNA is held: 48 bases, read in frame from base 1. From the germline V gene, CDR1 is KGHSH and CDR2 is LQKENI. V is pared back by 3 bases and J by 5 bases, with 16 bases lying between the germline termini. These data come from a study of blood T cell repertoires in COVID-19 (TCRdb year 2020). About the investigation overall: Collaborator samples came from the United States, Italy and Spain and covered acute and convalescent phases of COVID-19. HLA class I and class II types, where available, came from metadata supplied by the sample provider rather than from assay-based typing. The material from the prospective study consisted of cDNA or gDNA derived from T cells, B-cell-depleted T cells, or PBMCs. A de-identified subject ID, COVID-19 status, age in years and sex were almost always included in the sample metadata. A freely available public database, intended as a resource for researchers studying the immune response to SARS-CoV-2, is where the repertoires were released. Subjects who had been exposed to COVID-19, were actively infected with it, or had recovered from it provided the deeply sampled blood TCRbeta repertoires that made up the dataset. The samples were drawn from the first 160 participants of the ongoing ImmuneRACE study and from over 950 subjects provided by 6 global collaborators.

Broad study findings and their caveats: The quantity of clinical and demographic metadata differed by source and by participant and was supplied without curation.

This clonotype was obtained from a woman between 55 and 75 years old with COVID-19, enrolled during active disease. The sequenced sample was peripheral blood. The rearranged chain carries TRBV18 and TRBJ2-2; the D gene identity is not certain. The sequenced DNA is TGTGCCAGCTCACCTCCCCCGCCGTCGAGGACCGGGGAGCTGTTTTTT. Protein translation: CASSPPPPSRTGELFF. The CDR3 plus the reference TRBV18 and TRBJ2-2 genes for the other parts give the full variable domain: NAGVMQNPRHLVRRRGQEARLRCSPMKGHSHVYWYRQLPEEGLKFMVYLQKENIIDESGMPKERFSAEFPKEGPSILRIQQVVRGDSAAYFCASSPPPPSRTGELFFGEGSRLTVL.